This note documents a single TCR beta chain sequence. The data are from a study of molecular identifiers for immune sequencing clone quantification. Preparation methods for the bulk TCR libraries were those previously described, with listed TCR primers. TCRdb itself ran the PCR reads through MiXCR, one entry per CDR3 protein. The sample contains about 640,000 distinct CDR3 sequences, 15% to 20% of which appear only once. Germline lookup yields CDR1 LNHNV and CDR2 YYDKDF (reference sequence). This CDR3 has 16 amino acids. Trimming took off 2 bases at V and 2 bases at J, with 14 bases between the two ends. Naive CD8 library inputs spanned 20,000 to 1,000,000 sorted cells and 10%, 30% or 50% RNA.

This TCR derives from a human donor in good health. Some libraries in this study had Jurkat cell RNA spiked in. The specimen sequenced was naive CD8+ T cells from blood, with Jurkat cell RNA spiked in. Subset given: FACS-sorted CD8+CD4-CCR7+CD45RA+ naive T cells. The rearrangement links TRBV15 to TRBJ2-3; D is possibly TRBD2 (6 bases). The CDR3 loop reads CATSRMGRGLTDTQYF. CDR3 in DNA: TGTGCCACCAGCAGAATGGGGCGGGGACTCACAGATACGCAGTATTTT. Looking up the rest from reference TRBV15 and TRBJ2-3 gives the full variable domain: DAMVIQNPRYQVTQFGKPVTLSCSQTLNHNVMYWYQQKSSQAPKLLFHYYDKDFNNEADTPDNFQSRRPNTSFCFLDIRSPGLGDTAMYLCATSRMGRGLTDTQYFGPGTRLTVL.